This entry lists 29 T cell receptor beta chains sequenced from one sample in a study of blood T cell repertoires in COVID-19. TCRdb's table, derived via immunoSEQ multiplex PCR, lists solely in-frame clones and lacks some. The data hold some 120,000 clones, with roughly 69% observed a single time. The specimen sequenced was peripheral blood. The origin of the receptors is a woman between 70 and 85 years old with acute or convalescent COVID-19.

A note on this clone: Germline and junction disagree at one end, which may indicate a read error. The chain is built from TRBV18 and TRBJ2-7; 7 nucleotides match TRBD2. The CDR3 sequence is 15 residues long. Germline CDR1 is KGHSH and CDR2 is LQKENI. CDR3 region: CASSPPGGSSSEQYF. DNA for the CDR3: TGTGCCAGCTCACCACCCGGGGGGTCCTCCTCCGAGCAGTACTTC.

V usage is TRBV6-5 and J usage is TRBJ2-1; 13 bases are a match to TRBD2. V was clipped by 6 bases and J by 9 bases; unmatched bases: 8. Germline assignment: CDR1 MNHEY and CDR2 SVGAGI. The CDR3 consists of 15 residues. The CDR3 sequence is CASSPSTSGRSEQFF. DNA for the CDR3: TGTGCCAGCAGCCCCTCGACTAGCGGGAGGAGTGAGCAGTTCTTC.

For this clone: Other DNA sequences of this sample code for an identical CDR3. The V call is TRBV27, the J call TRBJ1-5; 8 bases match TRBD1. The V and J ends lost 0 bases and 5 bases, in that order; junction bases with no gene match: 3. The CDR3 spans 15 residues. Germline lookup yields CDR1 MNHEY and CDR2 SMNVEV (reference sequence). The CDR3 protein is CASSLSAGGHQPQHF. DNA of the CDR3: TGTGCCAGCAGTTTATCGGCAGGGGGCCATCAGCCCCAGCATTTT.

This clone was counted between two and nine times. This chain uses TRBV3-1 (or the pseudogene TRBV3-2) with TRBJ1-2; the match to TRBD1 covers 9 bases. Looked up from germline, CDR1 is LGHDT and CDR2 is YNNKEL (reference sequence). CDR3 length: 13 residues. Trimming removed 3 bases from V and 7 bases from J; junction bases left unmatched: 3. The CDR3 region has the DNA TGTGCCAGCAGCCAGAGGACAGGGGCTGGCTACACCTTC. This codes for CASSQRTGAGYTF.

The V gene is TRBV27, the J gene TRBJ2-1; TRBD2 aligns across 9 bases. The ends lost 2 bases at V and 0 bases at J; junction bases unmatched: 8. This CDR3 has 18 amino acids. The germline V gene encodes CDR1 MNHEY and CDR2 SMNVEV (reference sequence). CDR3 in amino acids: CASSLRPSGIGSYNEQFF. The CDR3 region has the DNA TGTGCCAGCAGTTTAAGACCTAGCGGGATAGGCTCCTACAATGAGCAGTTCTTC.

This clone was detected once. The gene calls are TRBV7-8 and TRBJ1-1; the D is unclear. CDR3 length: 15 amino acids. V lost 0 bases and J lost 1, with 9 bases in between. In germline, CDR1 is SGHVS, CDR2 FQNEAQ. The DNA of the CDR3 is TGTGCCAGCAGCTTAGCGGTCCGAGGGAACACTGAAGCTTTCTTT. Translation gives CASSLAVRGNTEAFF.

This rearrangement joins TRBV4-1 to TRBJ1-5, with 7 bases aligning to TRBD1. The J segment lost 7 bases and the V segment lost 4 bases, leaving 10 bases of the junction unmatched. In germline, CDR1 is MGHRA, CDR2 YSYEKL. This CDR3 region has 15 residues. As DNA, the CDR3 is TGCGCCAGCAGCCTCTTACAGGGGAACACCCAGCCCCAGCATTTT. Amino acids: CASSLLQGNTQPQHF.

The chain links TRBV6-5 to TRBJ1-6; 9 bases match TRBD1. From germline, CDR1 is MNHEY and CDR2 SVGAGI. V trimming: 8 bases; J trimming: 10 bases; junction bases outside the gene matches: 6. The CDR3 is made up of 13 amino acids. The DNA of the CDR3 is TGTGCCAGCGCGGGGACAGGGAAATCACCCCTCCACTTT. The encoded protein is CASAGTGKSPLHF.

The rearrangement uses TRBV11-2 and TRBJ2-5, with 8 nucleotides matching TRBD2. The CDR3 runs 16 residues. J lost 4 bases, V lost 1 base, and 8 bases had no gene match. Per germline, CDR1 SGHAT and CDR2 FQNNGV. This CDR3 reads CASSLGAAGAGETQYF. In nucleotides, the CDR3 is TGTGCCAGCAGCTTAGGGGCAGCGGGGGCAGGAGAGACCCAGTACTTC.

The chain is built from TRBV7-2 and TRBJ2-5; D call uncertain. The germline gives CDR1 SGHTA, CDR2 FQGNSA. This CDR3 has 15 residues. V gave up 2 bases and J gave up 2 bases, with 12 bases separating them. CDR3 sequence: CASSLYGGRQETQYF. The CDR3 DNA follows: TGTGCCAGCAGCTTATACGGCGGCCGGCAAGAGACCCAGTACTTC.

This chain links TRBV3-1 (or the pseudogene TRBV3-2) with TRBJ2-3; 10 positions match TRBD1. This CDR3 comprises 15 residues. From germline, CDR1 is LGHDT and CDR2 YNNKEL (reference sequence). The ends lost 3 bases at V and 2 bases at J; junction bases unmatched: 2. In DNA, the CDR3 is TGTGCCAGCAGCCAGGGACAGGGGCTCACAGATACGCAGTATTTT. As protein: CASSQGQGLTDTQYF.

V usage is TRBV12-3 or TRBV12-4 and J usage is TRBJ1-6, with a weak D call TRBD1 (5 bases). The CDR3 spans 12 residues. Between the trimmed V and J ends, which lost 3 bases and 14 bases, there was a span of 11 bases. In DNA form, the CDR3 reads TGTGCCAGCAGTTTTGGGGCCAAGACCCTCCACTTT. Translating it yields CASSFGAKTLHF.

The sample holds a few counts of this clone. The gene calls are TRBV6-5 and TRBJ1-1, with 7 bases matching TRBD1. With V trimmed by 0 bases and J by 5 bases, 9 bases remained unmatched. The germline V gene has CDR1 MNHEY and CDR2 SVGAGI. The length of the CDR3 is 16 residues. For the CDR3, the DNA is TGTGCCAGCAGTTACTCAATTGGGGCAGGGGGAACTGAAGCTTTCTTT. Amino acid sequence: CASSYSIGAGGTEAFF.

The V gene is TRBV15, the J gene TRBJ1-2; D ambiguous. The V gene lost 0 bases and the J gene lost 8 bases, with 7 bases spanning the gap. The CDR3 contains 12 residues. Germline loops: CDR1 LNHNV, CDR2 YYDKDF (reference sequence). DNA of the CDR3: TGTGCCACCAGCAGAGATCTTGGCGGCTACACCTTC. It yields the protein CATSRDLGGYTF.

This clone showed up just a few times. The rearrangement joins TRBV20-1 to TRBJ2-1, with 10 bases aligning to TRBD2. The germline V gene encodes CDR1 DFQATT and CDR2 SNEGSKA (reference sequence). The CDR3 contains 14 residues. Losses at the gene ends were 4 bases for V and 6 bases for J; bases not matched to a gene: 6. CDR3 nucleotide sequence: TGCAGTGCTAATGAACTAGCGGGACGCAATGAGCAGTTCTTC. It translates to CSANELAGRNEQFF.

CDR3 in DNA: TGTGCCAGCAGTTTATTTCAGGGCACAGAAAAACTGTTTTTT. Translating gives CASSLFQGTEKLFF. The chain combines TRBV27 with TRBJ1-4; the D gene is possibly TRBD1 (5 bases). V gave up 1 base and J gave up 8 bases, with 11 bases separating them. There are 14 residues in the CDR3. Germline CDR1 MNHEY, CDR2 SMNVEV (reference sequence).

This clone was picked up a small number of times. The V gene is TRBV5-6, the J gene TRBJ1-2, with TRBD1 matching 9 bases. Germline lookup yields CDR1 SGHDT and CDR2 YYEEEE. The CDR3 loop spans 14 amino acids. The junction had 4 bases not matched to a gene; V was cut back by 4 bases and J by 3 bases. In nucleotides, the CDR3 is TGTGCCAGCAGCCCCGGGACAGGGTACTATGGCTACACCTTC. Translating gives CASSPGTGYYGYTF.

This chain connects TRBV5-5 to TRBJ2-6; no definite D call. CDR1 and CDR2 from the germline V gene are SGHKS and YYEKEE (reference sequence). V shed 4 bases and J shed 0 bases, with 11 bases lying between them. The CDR3 loop spans 16 amino acids. CDR3 DNA sequence: TGTGCCAGCAGCCCCCTTTTTAGCTCTGGGGCCAACGTCCTGACTTTC. Translating it yields CASSPLFSSGANVLTF.

This CDR3 is CASSEGPTGVEQYF. DNA of the CDR3: TGTGCCAGCAGTGAAGGTCCGACAGGGGTCGAGCAGTACTTC. The chain carries TRBV6-1 and TRBJ2-7; 8 nucleotides align to TRBD1. V was clipped by 1 base and J by 6 bases; unmatched bases: 5. Germline CDR1 MNHNS, CDR2 SASEGT. This CDR3 is built from 14 residues.

This CDR3 is CASNQGTASGNTIYF. The CDR3 coding sequence is TGTGCCAGTAACCAAGGGACAGCCTCTGGAAACACCATATATTTT. J is TRBJ1-3 and V is TRBV19; 7 nucleotides line up with TRBD1. CDR3 length equals 15 residues. Trimming removed 7 bases from V and 0 bases from J; junction bases left unmatched: 6. Germline CDR1 is LNHDA and CDR2 is SQIVND (reference sequence).

This chain uses TRBV27 with TRBJ1-6; 9 nucleotides line up with TRBD1. Germline V gene sequence: CDR1 MNHEY, CDR2 SMNVEV (reference sequence). This CDR3 region has 17 residues. After removal of 2 bases from V and 6 bases from J, the junction contained 8 bases not matched to a gene. In nucleotides, the CDR3 is TGTGCCAGCAGTTTAGGGGGACAGGGAGTCGGTAATTCACCCCTCCACTTT. As protein: CASSLGGQGVGNSPLHF.

The chain joins TRBV2 to TRBJ1-1; no clear D. Trimming cost V 7 bases and J 7 bases, with 13 bases left between them. This CDR3 contains 12 residues. Per the germline V gene, CDR1 is SNHLY and CDR2 is FYNNEI. In nucleotides, the CDR3 is TGTGCCAGCATGAGGTTGGCTGGTGAAGCTTTCTTT. Its translation: CASMRLAGEAFF.

V gene TRBV9 combines with J gene TRBJ2-1, with 9 positions matching TRBD1. The CDR3 totals 13 residues. V shed 4 bases, J shed 9 bases, and the junction held 5 bases outside the gene matches. Germline assignment: CDR1 SGDLS and CDR2 YYNGEE. CDR3 protein: CASSQQGAGEQFF. CDR3 coding DNA: TGTGCCAGCAGCCAACAGGGGGCGGGTGAGCAGTTCTTC.

This chain joins TRBV4-2 and TRBJ1-3, with D tentatively TRBD1 (5 bases). Germline V gives CDR1 LGHNA, CDR2 YNFKEQ. Trimming took 0 bases from V and 3 from J, leaving 12 bases between them. The CDR3 contains 16 residues. The CDR3 DNA sequence: TGTGCCAGCAGCCAAGAACGGGGGGTAGGTGGAAACACCATATATTTT. Translated: CASSQERGVGGNTIYF.

The V and J genes are TRBV3-1 (or the pseudogene TRBV3-2) and TRBJ1-3, with D unclear. Germline CDR1 LGHDT, CDR2 YNNKEL (reference sequence). Between the trimmed V and J ends, which lost 3 bases and 0 bases, there was a span of 6 bases. The CDR3 spans 14 residues. The CDR3 loop is CASSHRDSGNTIYF. The CDR3, as DNA: TGTGCCAGCAGCCATAGAGACTCTGGAAACACCATATATTTT.

This chain uses TRBV7-9 with TRBJ1-3; maybe TRBD1 (5 bases). The CDR3 spans 19 residues. Germline V gives CDR1 SEHNR, CDR2 FQNEAQ (reference sequence). Trimming shortened V by 0 bases and J by 4 bases, and 22 bases separated the two germline ends. CDR3 nucleotides: TGTGCCAGCAGCTTAGCGGTGACTAGTGGGGGAAGGACGGGAAACACCATATATTTT. Translating gives CASSLAVTSGGRTGNTIYF.

The chain links TRBV12-5 to TRBJ2-1; 14 nucleotides line up with TRBD2. V shed 5 bases, J shed 6 bases, and the junction held 9 bases outside the gene matches. This CDR3 spans 17 amino acids. Germline CDR1 and CDR2: LGHNT and FRNRAP. CDR3 amino acids: CASGPGTSGRGGNEQFF. In DNA form, the CDR3 reads TGTGCTAGTGGTCCCGGGACTAGCGGGAGAGGGGGCAATGAGCAGTTCTTC.

V is TRBV5-1 and J is TRBJ2-4; weak D call: TRBD1 (5 bases). Between the trimmed V and J ends, which lost 0 bases and 8 bases, there was a span of 12 bases. From germline, CDR1 is SGHRS and CDR2 YFSETQ. The CDR3 length is 14 residues. CDR3 residues: CASSLAGQSDIQYF. In DNA form, the CDR3 reads TGCGCCAGCAGCTTGGCAGGACAAAGCGACATTCAGTACTTC.

The chain carries TRBV6-5 and TRBJ1-1, with 7 positions matching TRBD1. The CDR3 is made up of 13 amino acids. The germline V gene encodes CDR1 MNHEY and CDR2 SVGAGI. The J segment lost 3 bases and the V segment lost 7 bases, leaving 5 bases of the junction unmatched. CDR3 bases: TGTGCCAGCACTATCGACAGGGACACTGAAGCTTTCTTT. As protein: CASTIDRDTEAFF.